This paragraph reports one TCR beta chain. A junction boundary mismatches the germline segment, possibly from a read error. CDR3 length equals 15 residues. Looked up from germline, CDR1 is SEHNR and CDR2 is FQNEAQ (reference sequence). These data originate in a study of cytomegalovirus exposure and HLA in healthy donors. Study summary: Genotyping of more than 300 donors showed that 70% to 90% belonged to the Caucasian-associated ancestry cluster.

Researchers ran the PCR with 60 Vbeta and 13 Jbeta primers. The repertoire was sequenced with immunoSEQ multiplex PCR; TCRdb's copy has only in-frame clones and lacks some. This table holds around 100,000 clones, around three quarters found once. Each donor was nominally healthy when sampled (though unrecorded immune exposures were likely). This chain uses TRBV7-9 with TRBJ1-4; D remains unclear. Sequencing was carried out using PBMCs. The sequence was obtained from a woman between 40 and 55 years old in good health and CMV-seronegative. Here the CDR3 reads CSSMSLGSPNEKLFF. CDR3 coding DNA: TGTTCCAGCATGTCTCTGGGGAGCCCTAATGAAAAACTGTTTTTT.